Following are 5 T cell receptor beta chains from one sample sequenced in a study of cytomegalovirus exposure and HLA in healthy donors. It was with 60 Vbeta and 13 Jbeta primers that the PCR ran. Assay: immunoSEQ multiplex PCR; the TCRdb copy retains only in-frame clones and omits some. The sample contains about 150,000 clones, about 74% of which appear only once. Sequencing was carried out using PBMCs. These receptors all come from a middle-aged woman in good health and CMV-seronegative.

This chain links TRBV28 with TRBJ2-3; 7 bases fit TRBD1. CDR1 and CDR2 (germline): MDHEN, SYDVKM. CDR3 length: 15 amino acids. Trimming at V came to 3 bases and at J to 3 bases, leaving 6 bases not matched to a gene. The CDR3 bases are TGTGCCAGCAGTTTGGGCACAGGGGATACAGATACGCAGTATTTT. Encoded protein: CASSLGTGDTDTQYF.

CDR3 DNA sequence: TGTGCCAGCAGCCTTAGCGGGGGGGGGTACAATGAGCAGTTCTTC. Protein sequence: CASSLSGGGYNEQFF. The chain joins TRBV5-4 to TRBJ2-1, with 11 bases identical to TRBD2. V lost 4 bases to trimming and J lost 4 bases; unmatched junction nucleotides: 4. This CDR3 contains 15 residues. CDR1 SGHNT and CDR2 YYREEE come from the germline V gene (reference sequence).

A few counts support this clone. The J gene is TRBJ2-2, the V gene TRBV10-3, with a tentative D call TRBD1 (5 bases). The V end lost 7 bases, the J end lost 4 bases, and 13 bases lay between the germline ends. The CDR3 runs to 14 residues. Germline CDR1 is ENHRY and CDR2 is SYGVKD. The CDR3 coding sequence is TGTGCCATCAATGGGGCGTCGAGCACCGGGGAGCTGTTTTTT. Protein: CAINGASSTGELFF.

The chain recombines TRBV5-1 with TRBJ1-2; TRBD1 agrees at 10 bases. V was pared by 3 bases and J by 6 bases, with 2 bases of the junction left unmatched. Germline-derived CDR1 and CDR2 are SGHRS and YFSETQ. The CDR3 has 13 amino acids. CDR3 sequence (DNA): TGCGCCAGCAGCTCCGGGACAGGGGATGGCTACACCTTC. It codes for CASSSGTGDGYTF. The full variable domain, its missing parts supplied by reference TRBV5-1 and TRBJ1-2, is KAGVTQTPRYLIKTRGQQVTLSCSPISGHRSVSWYQQTPGQGLQFLFEYFSETQRNKGNFPGRFSGRQFSNSRSEMNVSTLELGDSALYLCASSSGTGDGYTFGSGTRLTVV.

J is TRBJ1-2 and V is TRBV11-3; the D is unclear. V lost 4 bases, J lost 1 base, and 4 bases lay in between. Germline V lookup: CDR1 SGHNT, CDR2 YENEEA. The CDR3 loop spans 12 amino acids. This CDR3 is CASSYSNYGYTF. CDR3 DNA sequence: TGTGCCAGCAGCTATAGTAACTATGGCTACACCTTC.